These 3 T cell receptor beta chains share one sample of origin, sequenced in a study of shared clonotypes between healthy human individuals. Sequencing used immunoSEQ multiplex PCR; TCRdb keeps in-frame clones, though not all of them. The sample has hundreds of thousands of clones, around 96% seen once. Naive CD8 cells comprised CD45RO-negative, CCR7-positively selected cells, excluding terminally differentiated effector memory CD45RA+ cells. The material sequenced was naive CD8+ T cells sorted from blood. The receptors stem from a woman under 40 in good health.

This CDR3 is CASSLLGSGANVLTF. CDR3 nucleotide sequence: TGTGCCAGCAGCTTGTTGGGCTCTGGGGCCAACGTCCTGACTTTC. This chain joins TRBV7-6 and TRBJ2-6; D is unclear. The germline gives CDR1 SGHVS, CDR2 FNYEAQ. This CDR3 is built from 15 residues. V lost 3 bases, J lost 0 bases, and 6 bases lay in between.

The chain links TRBV6-1 to TRBJ1-2, with D possibly being TRBD1 (5 bases). The germline gives CDR1 MNHNS, CDR2 SASEGT. Deletions cut 2 bases from V and 8 bases from J, with 15 bases between. This CDR3 is built from 14 residues. The CDR3 DNA reads as TGTGCCAGCAGTGAACTGAGGGGCAACTGGGGCTACACCTTC. This codes for CASSELRGNWGYTF.

In the case of this clone: This same CDR3 is encoded by further DNA sequences in the sample. Here the CDR3 reads CAWSVGTGPEKLFF. The CDR3 region has the DNA TGTGCCTGGAGTGTCGGGACAGGGCCTGAAAAACTGTTTTTT. The genes are TRBV30 and TRBJ1-4, with 9 bases matching TRBD1. Unmatched junction bases numbered 3, after V lost 0 bases and J lost 7 bases. This CDR3 is built from 14 residues. CDR1 and CDR2 (germline): GTSNPN, SVGIG (reference sequence).